This T cell receptor (beta chain) was found in a study of blood T cells in healthy people across ages. A second PCR of 7 to 11 cycles used a sample-barcoded 5' primer and a J-beta primer mix. Each CDR3 protein is one row after TCRdb ran MiXCR on the 5' RACE reads. The repertoire holds 700,000 to 900,000 distinct CDR3 sequences, with roughly 53% as singletons. Germline V CDR1 and CDR2: MGHRA, YSYEKL. The CDR3 is 17 residues long. V was shortened by 2 bases and J by 10 bases, with 23 bases between the two germline ends. The material sequenced was blood. This clonotype was obtained from a man at least 80 years old in good health. This chain connects TRBV4-1 to TRBJ1-4, with D tentatively TRBD1 (5 bases). The CDR3 DNA reads TGCGCCAGCAGCCAACCCTCGGGGGGACGTAGGGCCAGAAAACTGTTTTTT. It yields the protein CASSQPSGGRRARKLFF.